The 30 T cell receptor beta chains reported below all come from one sample, sequenced in a study of OX40 agonist ivuxolimab in advanced cancers. The protocol was immunoSEQ multiplex PCR, while the TCRdb copy is restricted to in-frame clones and leaves out a portion. The table shows 58,000 or so clones, with roughly 89% occurring only once. The sample here was CD4+ or CD8+ T cells sorted from blood, taken in a trial of the OX40 agonist ivuxolimab. These receptors were obtained from an adult with an advanced solid tumor such as melanoma, head and neck, liver or kidney cancer.

The chain couples TRBV19 to TRBJ2-1; 7 bases map to TRBD2. CDR3 length: 17 residues. The germline CDR1 and CDR2 sequences are LNHDA and SQIVND (reference sequence). Trimming cost V 3 bases and J 3 bases; bases outside gene matches: 11. The chain's CDR3 is CASSMNLGLAVYNEQFF. CDR3 bases: TGTGCCAGTAGTATGAACCTCGGGCTAGCGGTCTACAATGAGCAGTTCTTC.

The rearrangement joins TRBV4-1 to TRBJ1-5; D uncertain. The CDR3 is 16 amino acids. Germline CDR1 reads MGHRA; CDR2 reads YSYEKL. Trimming cost V 3 bases and J 5 bases, with 17 bases left between them. CDR3 sequence reads: CASSHGPSGSHQPQHF. In DNA, the CDR3 is TGCGCCAGCAGCCATGGACCCTCGGGATCCCATCAGCCCCAGCATTTT.

This chain joins TRBV30 and TRBJ1-5; D possibly corresponds to TRBD1 (6 bases). The CDR3 runs to 13 residues. The ends were cut back, 0 bases at V and 5 bases at J, with 8 bases in the middle. Looked up from germline, CDR1 is GTSNPN and CDR2 is SVGIG (reference sequence). CDR3 DNA sequence: TGTGCCTGGAGTGTACAGGGTGATCAGCCCCAGCATTTT. This encodes CAWSVQGDQPQHF.

This rearrangement joins TRBV2 to TRBJ2-2; D call uncertain. Trimming removed 8 bases at V and 1 base at J, with 5 bases between. This CDR3 comprises 12 residues. Germline V gene lookup returns CDR1 SNHLY and CDR2 FYNNEI. CDR3 in DNA: TGTGCCAGCTTACAGAACACCGGGGAGCTGTTTTTT. Protein: CASLQNTGELFF.

The V call is TRBV11-2, the J call TRBJ2-7, with D possibly TRBD1 on 6 matching bases. With 0 bases removed from V and 0 bases from J, the gap between germline ends came to 9 bases. This CDR3 contains 15 residues. Germline values: CDR1 SGHAT, CDR2 FQNNGV. CDR3 amino acids: CASSLEGADSYEQYF. The CDR3 nucleotides are TGTGCCAGCAGCTTAGAGGGGGCAGACTCCTACGAGCAGTACTTC.

In its sample, this clone was seen once. V and J are TRBV5-1 and TRBJ1-1; D not certain. Germline CDR1 SGHRS, CDR2 YFSETQ. The CDR3 runs 17 residues. V was clipped by 2 bases and J by 0 bases, with 17 bases between them. CDR3 region: CASSFGDLRNLNTEAFF. CDR3 in DNA: TGCGCCAGCAGCTTTGGGGATCTTAGGAACCTGAACACTGAAGCTTTCTTT.

J is TRBJ2-1 and V is TRBV27; the match to TRBD2 covers 11 bases. Germline V CDR1 and CDR2: MNHEY, SMNVEV (reference sequence). This CDR3 has 16 residues. V was pared by 6 bases and J by 1 base, with 5 bases of the junction left unmatched. Here the CDR3 reads CASRPTSGISYNEQFF. CDR3 sequence (DNA): TGTGCCAGCAGGCCGACTAGCGGGATATCCTACAATGAGCAGTTCTTC.

This clone occurred once. The chain is built from TRBV19 and TRBJ1-5; no definite D call. There are 15 residues in the CDR3. Germline V gene data show CDR1 as LNHDA and CDR2 as SQIVND (reference sequence). The V gene lost 6 bases and the J gene lost 4 bases, with 16 bases spanning the gap. CDR3 region: CASSDAYNPNQPQHF. DNA of the CDR3: TGTGCCAGTAGCGACGCATATAACCCTAATCAGCCCCAGCATTTT.

The V gene is TRBV10-3, the J gene TRBJ2-1; the match to TRBD2 covers 10 bases. J was trimmed by 4 bases and V by 9 bases; bases with no gene match: 6. This CDR3 spans 14 amino acids. Germline CDR1 is ENHRY and CDR2 is SYGVKD. The CDR3 nucleotides are TGTGCCATAGCCGCTAGCGGGGGATACAATGAGCAGTTCTTC. Amino acids: CAIAASGGYNEQFF.

This chain links TRBV29-1 with TRBJ2-1; D remains ambiguous. The V gene's germline CDR1 is SQVTM and CDR2 ANQGSEA. V was clipped by 4 bases and J by 6 bases, with 10 bases between them. CDR3 length equals 12 residues. This CDR3 is CSVVPKANEQFF. The CDR3 DNA follows: TGCAGCGTTGTCCCCAAGGCCAATGAGCAGTTCTTC.

The chain combines TRBV25-1 with TRBJ1-4, with D perhaps matching TRBD1 (6 bases). Trimming cost V 1 base and J 4 bases, with 16 bases left between them. Germline V gives CDR1 MGHDK, CDR2 SYGVNS. The CDR3 consists of 17 residues. The CDR3: CASSELRGASSNEKLFF. As DNA, the CDR3 is TGTGCCAGCAGTGAATTGCGGGGGGCGTCGAGTAATGAAAAACTGTTTTTT.

The genes are TRBV5-6 and TRBJ2-3, with 7 bases fitting TRBD1. Germline values: CDR1 SGHDT, CDR2 YYEEEE. With V trimmed by 4 bases and J by 2 bases, 7 bases remained unmatched. This CDR3 comprises 15 residues. The CDR3 loop is CASSPGQYNTDTQYF. CDR3 DNA: TGTGCCAGCAGCCCGGGACAGTATAACACAGATACGCAGTATTTT.

This sequence joins TRBV29-1 and TRBJ1-4, with D hard to call. The CDR3 is 13 residues long. CDR1 is SQVTM, CDR2 ANQGSEA, per germline. Trimming took off 1 base at V and 3 bases at J, with 6 bases between the two ends. Here the CDR3 DNA reads TGCAGCGTTGAAGGGGTAGCTAATGAAAAACTGTTTTTT. Amino acid sequence: CSVEGVANEKLFF.

The chain joins TRBV27 to TRBJ1-4; TRBD1 matches 7 bases. Per the germline V gene, CDR1 is MNHEY and CDR2 is SMNVEV (reference sequence). The CDR3 contains 14 residues. J gave up 6 bases and V 6 bases, and 7 bases lay outside the gene matches. The CDR3 region is CASSYLGTDEKLFF. The CDR3, as DNA: TGTGCCAGCAGCTACCTTGGGACAGATGAAAAACTGTTTTTT.

This chain connects TRBV5-4 to TRBJ1-3; tentative D call: TRBD1 (5 bases). Per the germline V gene, CDR1 is SGHNT and CDR2 is YYREEE (reference sequence). The CDR3 has 15 amino acids. V gave up 5 bases and J gave up 7 bases, with 19 bases separating them. CDR3 DNA: TGTGCCAGCAGGCATTGGGGGGGAAGCGGGAACACCATATATTTT. Residues: CASRHWGGSGNTIYF.

This rearrangement joins TRBV7-6 to TRBJ2-3; D might be TRBD1 (6 bases). The CDR3 loop spans 19 amino acids. Trimming took 4 bases from V and 0 from J, leaving 23 bases between them. Germline V CDR1 and CDR2: SGHVS, FNYEAQ. The CDR3 nucleotides are TGTGCCAGCAGCTCGAGTCCATCTACGACAGGCACTAGCACAGATACGCAGTATTTT. Its protein product is CASSSSPSTTGTSTDTQYF.

The chain has TRBV30 and TRBJ1-5; 9 nucleotides align to TRBD1. Germline assignment: CDR1 GTSNPN and CDR2 SVGIG (reference sequence). The CDR3 is made up of 14 amino acids. Losses at the gene ends were 1 base for V and 5 bases for J; bases not matched to a gene: 3. The CDR3 region is CAWSEGQGYQPQHF. The CDR3 nucleotides are TGTGCCTGGAGTGAAGGACAGGGGTATCAGCCCCAGCATTTT.

The rearrangement links TRBV6-1 to TRBJ2-7, with TRBD2 matching over 10 bases. Germline assignment: CDR1 MNHNS and CDR2 SASEGT. V gave up 2 bases and J gave up 3 bases; unmatched junction bases: 4. The CDR3 totals 15 residues. The CDR3 spells CASSEPTSGYYEQYF. The CDR3 DNA sequence: TGTGCCAGCAGTGAACCGACTAGCGGGTACTACGAGCAGTACTTC.

The chain joins TRBV2 to TRBJ2-2; 10 bases agree with TRBD1. The CDR3 is made up of 17 amino acids. Germline V gives CDR1 SNHLY, CDR2 FYNNEI. Trimming cost V 6 bases and J 7 bases; bases outside gene matches: 14. In nucleotides, the CDR3 is TGTGCCAGCAGGAGACAGGGGGCGCTGGTCCGGGGCGGGGAGCTGTTTTTT. Its protein product is CASRRQGALVRGGELFF.

The rearrangement uses TRBV15 and TRBJ2-7, with 7 bases fitting TRBD2. The CDR3 extends over 14 amino acids. Germline V gene data show CDR1 as LNHNV and CDR2 as YYDKDF (reference sequence). With 5 bases clipped from V and 2 bases from J, the junction kept 6 bases outside the gene matches. The CDR3 nucleotides are TGTGCCACCAGCGACCCTAGCGGTCCCTACGAGCAGTACTTC. This sequence encodes CATSDPSGPYEQYF. The full variable domain, its missing parts supplied by reference TRBV15 and TRBJ2-7, is DAMVIQNPRYQVTQFGKPVTLSCSQTLNHNVMYWYQQKSSQAPKLLFHYYDKDFNNEADTPDNFQSRRPNTSFCFLDIRSPGLGDTAMYLCATSDPSGPYEQYFGPGTRLTVT.

This clone was seen more than once but under ten times. The CDR3 spells CASSGAGPYEQYF. The CDR3 DNA reads TGCGCCAGCAGTGGGGCAGGGCCCTACGAGCAGTACTTC. The chain is built from TRBV10-2 and TRBJ2-7, with a tentative D call TRBD1 (5 bases). Germline CDR1 and CDR2: WSHSY and SAAADI. Trimming shortened V by 4 bases and J by 2 bases, and 9 bases separated the two germline ends. There are 13 residues in the CDR3.

V usage is TRBV7-2 and J usage is TRBJ2-7; 11 positions agree with TRBD2. The ends lost 4 bases at V and 3 bases at J; junction bases unmatched: 5. CDR3 length: 15 amino acids. The germline CDR1 and CDR2 sequences are SGHTA and FQGNSA. The CDR3 sequence is CASSSLAGGFYEQYF. The CDR3 nucleotides are TGTGCCAGCAGCTCGCTAGCGGGAGGTTTCTACGAGCAGTACTTC.

The chain recombines TRBV29-1 with TRBJ1-1; perhaps TRBD1 as D (5 bases). The CDR3 runs to 13 residues. Deletions cut 1 base from V and 6 bases from J, with 12 bases between. CDR1 and CDR2 from the germline V gene are SQVTM and ANQGSEA. The CDR3 nucleotides read TGCAGCGTTGAAGGGGGGAATGGGCCTGAAGCTTTCTTT. Protein sequence: CSVEGGNGPEAFF. Drawing the rest from reference TRBV29-1 and TRBJ1-1, the complete variable domain is SAVISQKPSRDICQRGTSLTIQCQVDSQVTMMFWYRQQPGQSLTLIATANQGSEATYESGFVIDKFPISRPNLTFSTLTVSNMSPEDSSIYLCSVEGGNGPEAFFGQGTRLTVV.

J is TRBJ1-2 and V is TRBV25-1; 8 bases line up with TRBD1. Trimming cost V 0 bases and J 8 bases; bases outside gene matches: 14. The CDR3 length is 17 residues. Germline CDR1 MGHDK, CDR2 SYGVNS. CDR3 in amino acids: CASSEYKGQDRVLGYTF. The CDR3 bases are TGTGCCAGCAGTGAATATAAGGGTCAGGACAGGGTTTTGGGCTACACCTTC.

The rearrangement joins TRBV7-6 to TRBJ2-7, with D perhaps TRBD2 (6 bases). Germline values: CDR1 SGHVS, CDR2 FNYEAQ. The CDR3 extends over 16 amino acids. Trimming removed 5 bases from V and 0 bases from J, with 17 bases in between. CDR3 region: CASSAWRAEGSYEQYF. The DNA for the CDR3 is TGTGCCAGCAGCGCATGGAGGGCGGAGGGCTCCTACGAGCAGTACTTC.

This clone was detected only a few times. The chain links TRBV6-1 to TRBJ2-7; D may be TRBD1 (6 bases). V was cut by 9 bases and J by 1 base, with 10 bases left in between. CDR1 is MNHNS, CDR2 SASEGT, per germline. The CDR3 sequence is 12 residues long. The CDR3 is CASKQGSYEQYF. The CDR3 DNA is TGTGCCAGTAAACAGGGATCCTACGAGCAGTACTTC.

The V gene is TRBV7-9, the J gene TRBJ2-2, with D possibly being TRBD1 (5 bases). This CDR3 has 14 residues. Between the trimmed V and J ends, which lost 5 bases and 12 bases, there was a span of 19 bases. Looked up from germline, CDR1 is SEHNR and CDR2 is FQNEAQ (reference sequence). The CDR3 region has the DNA TGTGCCAGCAGCCCGCGACAGTACCCGGGCCAGCTGTTTTTT. Its protein product is CASSPRQYPGQLFF.

This chain connects TRBV7-9 to TRBJ1-3; maybe TRBD1 (5 bases). The CDR3 is 15 amino acids. Germline CDR1 SEHNR, CDR2 FQNEAQ (reference sequence). The V and J ends lost 0 bases and 2 bases respectively, with 8 bases between them. CDR3 sequence (DNA): TGTGCCAGCAGCTTAGCCGGGGGGACTGGAAACACCATATATTTT. Translation: CASSLAGGTGNTIYF.

This chain links TRBV5-6 with TRBJ2-7; possibly TRBD1 for D (6 bases). Germline assignment: CDR1 SGHDT and CDR2 YYEEEE. There are 15 residues in the CDR3. The ends were cut back, 0 bases at V and 4 bases at J, with 14 bases in the middle. The CDR3 bases are TGTGCCAGCAGCTTGGTCGGACAGCTGAATTACGAGCAGTACTTC. It yields the protein CASSLVGQLNYEQYF.

This clone is medium-sized by share. Different DNA sequences within this sample yield the same CDR3. V is TRBV27 and J is TRBJ1-1; 10 positions match TRBD1. After removal of 3 bases from V and 6 bases from J, the junction contained 1 base not matched to a gene. CDR1 and CDR2 from the germline V gene are MNHEY and SMNVEV (reference sequence). CDR3 length: 13 amino acids. The CDR3 protein is CASSFGQGAEAFF. The CDR3 DNA reads TGTGCCAGCAGTTTCGGACAGGGGGCTGAAGCTTTCTTT.